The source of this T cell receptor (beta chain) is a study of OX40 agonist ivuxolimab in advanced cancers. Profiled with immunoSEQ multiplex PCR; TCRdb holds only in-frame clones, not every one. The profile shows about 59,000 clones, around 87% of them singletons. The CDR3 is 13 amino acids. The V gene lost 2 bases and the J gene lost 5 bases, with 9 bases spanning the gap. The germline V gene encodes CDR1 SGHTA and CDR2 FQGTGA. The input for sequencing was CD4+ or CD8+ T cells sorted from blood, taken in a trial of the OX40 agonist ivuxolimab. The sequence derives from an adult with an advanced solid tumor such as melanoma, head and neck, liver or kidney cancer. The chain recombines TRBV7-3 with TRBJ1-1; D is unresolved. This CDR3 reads CASSLLGNTEAFF. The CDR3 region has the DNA TGTGCCAGCAGCTTATTGGGAAATACTGAAGCTTTCTTT. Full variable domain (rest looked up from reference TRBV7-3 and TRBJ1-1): GAGVSQTPSNKVTEKGKYVELRCDPISGHTALYWYRQSLGQGPEFLIYFQGTGAADDSGLPNDRFFAVRPEGSVSTLKIQRTERGDSAVYLCASSLLGNTEAFFGQGTRLTVV.